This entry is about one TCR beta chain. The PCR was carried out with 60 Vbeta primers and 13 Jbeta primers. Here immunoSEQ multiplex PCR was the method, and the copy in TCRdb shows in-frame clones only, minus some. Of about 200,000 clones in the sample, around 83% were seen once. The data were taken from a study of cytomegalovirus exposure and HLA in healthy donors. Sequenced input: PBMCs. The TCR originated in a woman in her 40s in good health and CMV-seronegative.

The CDR3 protein is CASSLASGGHNEQFF. The CDR3 bases are TGTGCCAGCAGCTTAGCGTCGGGGGGACACAATGAGCAGTTCTTC. J is TRBJ2-1 and V is TRBV7-9; 7 bases match TRBD2. The CDR3 has 15 residues. Germline CDR1 and CDR2: SEHNR and FQNEAQ (reference sequence). Trimming removed 0 bases from V and 5 bases from J; junction bases left unmatched: 4.